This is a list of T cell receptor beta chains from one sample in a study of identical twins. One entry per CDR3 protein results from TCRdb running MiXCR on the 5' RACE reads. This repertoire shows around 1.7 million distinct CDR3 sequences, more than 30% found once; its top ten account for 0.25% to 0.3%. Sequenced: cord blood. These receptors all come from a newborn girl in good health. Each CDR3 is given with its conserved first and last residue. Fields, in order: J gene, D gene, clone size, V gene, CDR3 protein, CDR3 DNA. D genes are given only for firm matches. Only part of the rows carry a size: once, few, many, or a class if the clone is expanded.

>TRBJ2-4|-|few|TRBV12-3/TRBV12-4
CAILREGAAKNIQYF
TGTGCCATCCTACGGGAGGGGGCGGCCAAAAACATTCAGTACTTC
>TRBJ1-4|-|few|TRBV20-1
CSALEGGYEKLFF
TGCAGTGCTCTAGAGGGGGGGTATGAAAAACTGTTTTTT
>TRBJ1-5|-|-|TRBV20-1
CSAVSGEQPQHF
TGCAGTGCAGTATCGGGGGAACAGCCCCAGCATTTT
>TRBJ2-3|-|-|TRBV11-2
CASSFRRGGLTDTQYF
TGTGCCAGCAGCTTCCGTCGTGGGGGCTTAACAGATACGCAGTATTTT
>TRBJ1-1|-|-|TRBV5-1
CTSSLVRDTNTEAFF
TGCACCAGCAGCTTAGTCCGGGACACGAACACTGAAGCTTTCTTT
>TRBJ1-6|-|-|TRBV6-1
CASSVLGRFNSPLHF
TGTGCCAGCAGTGTATTGGGACGGTTTAATTCACCCCTCCACTTT
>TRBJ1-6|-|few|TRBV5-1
CASSMTVGLNSPLHF
TGCGCCAGCAGCATGACAGTAGGCTTAAATTCACCCCTCCACTTT
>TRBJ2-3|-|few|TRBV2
CASSEMALGTSTDTQYF
TGTGCCAGCAGTGAAATGGCCCTAGGAACTAGCACAGATACGCAGTATTTT
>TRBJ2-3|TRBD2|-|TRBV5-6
CASSFSGLAGFTDTQYF
TGTGCCAGCAGCTTCAGCGGGCTAGCGGGATTCACAGATACGCAGTATTTT
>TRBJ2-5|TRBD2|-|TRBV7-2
CASSLTRLALVETQYF
TGTGCCAGCAGCTTGACCCGACTAGCCCTGGTTGAGACCCAGTACTTC
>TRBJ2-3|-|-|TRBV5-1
CASSLTRPSTDTQYF
TGCGCCAGCAGTTTGACTCGCCCTAGCACAGATACGCAGTATTTT
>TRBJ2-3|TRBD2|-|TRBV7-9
CASSLGSGNVPDTQYF
TGTGCCAGCAGCTTAGGTAGCGGGAACGTCCCAGATACGCAGTATTTT
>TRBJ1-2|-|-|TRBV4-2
CASSQEGATSYGYTF
TGTGCCAGCAGCCAAGAGGGGGCGACCTCCTATGGCTACACCTTC